This is a list of T cell receptor beta chains from one sample in a study of cytomegalovirus exposure and HLA in healthy donors. Here immunoSEQ multiplex PCR was the method, and the copy in TCRdb shows in-frame clones only, minus some. The sample has under 200,000 clones; roughly 80% are singletons. The sample was PBMCs. These receptors came from a male donor in good health and CMV-seropositive. Each CDR3 is given with its conserved first and last residue. The D gene is left open where the match is weak. Size values are once, few and many counts, or a class for expanded clones, and some rows have none.

j_gene: TRBJ1-1
abundance: few
v_gene: TRBV27
d_gene: -
CDR3aa: CASSLQGNTEAFF
CDR3nt: TGTGCCAGCAGTTTACAGGGGAACACTGAAGCTTTCTTT

j_gene: TRBJ1-2
abundance: -
v_gene: TRBV19
d_gene: -
CDR3aa: CASSSHQGSGYTF
CDR3nt: TGTGCCAGTAGTAGTCATCAGGGTAGCGGCTACACCTTC

j_gene: TRBJ2-5
abundance: few
v_gene: TRBV5-1
d_gene: -
CDR3aa: CASSLVPPSSSETQYF
CDR3nt: TGCGCCAGCAGCTTGGTTCCCCCTAGCTCATCGGAGACCCAGTACTTC

j_gene: TRBJ2-7
abundance: -
v_gene: TRBV5-6
d_gene: TRBD2
CDR3aa: CASSLIAGTSGYEQYF
CDR3nt: TGTGCCAGCAGCTTGATTGCCGGGACTAGCGGGTACGAGCAGTACTTC

j_gene: TRBJ1-1
abundance: -
v_gene: TRBV7-9
d_gene: -
CDR3aa: CASSFSWTDEAFF
CDR3nt: TGTGCCAGCAGCTTTAGCTGGACAGATGAAGCTTTCTTT

j_gene: TRBJ2-5
abundance: -
v_gene: TRBV5-8
d_gene: -
CDR3aa: CASSLESGAGTQYF
CDR3nt: TGTGCCAGCAGCTTGGAGAGCGGTGCAGGGACCCAGTACTTC

j_gene: TRBJ1-1
abundance: -
v_gene: TRBV6-5
d_gene: TRBD1
CDR3aa: CASTETGRGTEAFF
CDR3nt: TGTGCCAGCACCGAGACAGGGAGAGGCACTGAAGCTTTCTTT

j_gene: TRBJ2-7
abundance: -
v_gene: TRBV25-1
d_gene: TRBD2
CDR3aa: CASSRGSLNEQYF
CDR3nt: TGTGCCAGCAGTCGCGGGAGCCTCAACGAGCAGTACTTC

j_gene: TRBJ2-7
abundance: -
v_gene: TRBV7-6
d_gene: -
CDR3aa: CASSLLQDNGGEQYF
CDR3nt: TGTGCCAGCAGCTTATTACAGGACAACGGGGGCGAGCAGTACTTC

j_gene: TRBJ2-7
abundance: -
v_gene: TRBV6-1
d_gene: -
CDR3aa: CASSNRGAYEQYF
CDR3nt: TGTGCCAGCAGCAACCGGGGAGCCTACGAGCAGTACTTC

j_gene: TRBJ2-5
abundance: -
v_gene: TRBV5-1
d_gene: TRBD2
CDR3aa: CASSLDVAGDQETQYF
CDR3nt: TGCGCCAGCAGCTTGGATGTAGCGGGAGACCAAGAGACCCAGTACTTC

j_gene: TRBJ1-1
abundance: -
v_gene: TRBV6-4
d_gene: -
CDR3aa: CASSAIPGGTEAFF
CDR3nt: TGTGCCAGCAGTGCAATCCCCGGCGGAACTGAAGCTTTCTTT

j_gene: TRBJ1-3
abundance: -
v_gene: TRBV28
d_gene: TRBD1
CDR3aa: CASSFSPGQPNSGNTIYF
CDR3nt: TGTGCCAGCAGTTTTTCACCGGGACAGCCAAACTCTGGAAACACCATATATTTT

j_gene: TRBJ2-5
abundance: -
v_gene: TRBV7-3
d_gene: TRBD2
CDR3aa: CASSLSGRATQYF
CDR3nt: TGTGCCAGCAGCTTGAGCGGGAGAGCGACCCAGTACTTC

j_gene: TRBJ1-2
abundance: -
v_gene: TRBV19
d_gene: -
CDR3aa: CASSPRQEGTYGYTF
CDR3nt: TGTGCCAGTAGTCCGCGACAGGAAGGGACCTATGGCTACACCTTC

j_gene: TRBJ2-7
abundance: once
v_gene: TRBV7-2
d_gene: -
CDR3aa: CASTPPRRESSYEQYF
CDR3nt: TGTGCCAGCACCCCCCCCAGGCGGGAAAGCTCCTACGAGCAGTACTTC

j_gene: TRBJ2-7
abundance: -
v_gene: TRBV29-1
d_gene: -
CDR3aa: CSVYGQNPYEQYF
CDR3nt: TGCAGCGTTTACGGTCAAAATCCCTACGAGCAGTACTTC

j_gene: TRBJ2-2
abundance: -
v_gene: TRBV27
d_gene: -
CDR3aa: CASRTTRDRNTGELFF
CDR3nt: TGTGCCAGCAGAACAACGCGGGACAGGAACACCGGGGAGCTGTTTTTT

j_gene: TRBJ1-6
abundance: -
v_gene: TRBV6-1
d_gene: -
CDR3aa: CASKGVNNSPLHF
CDR3nt: TGTGCCAGCAAAGGGGTAAATAATTCACCCCTCCACTTT

j_gene: TRBJ2-5
abundance: -
v_gene: TRBV5-4
d_gene: TRBD2
CDR3aa: CASSLSSGGRGETQYF
CDR3nt: TGTGCCAGCAGCCTTTCTAGCGGGGGGAGGGGGGAGACCCAGTACTTC

j_gene: TRBJ2-7
abundance: -
v_gene: TRBV10-3
d_gene: TRBD1
CDR3aa: CAISESGPGQGAHEQYF
CDR3nt: TGTGCCATCAGTGAGTCGGGTCCGGGACAGGGGGCTCATGAGCAGTACTTC

j_gene: TRBJ2-1
abundance: -
v_gene: TRBV11-3
d_gene: TRBD2
CDR3aa: CASSPSGGYNEQFF
CDR3nt: TGTGCCAGCAGCCCTAGCGGGGGCTACAATGAGCAGTTCTTC

j_gene: TRBJ2-7
abundance: -
v_gene: TRBV7-2
d_gene: TRBD2
CDR3aa: CASSQLAGVGEQYF
CDR3nt: TGTGCCAGCAGCCAACTAGCGGGAGTGGGCGAGCAGTACTTC

j_gene: TRBJ1-6
abundance: -
v_gene: TRBV5-4
d_gene: TRBD1
CDR3aa: CASSLTGAYSPLHF
CDR3nt: TGTGCCAGCAGCTTGACAGGGGCGTATTCACCCCTCCACTTT

j_gene: TRBJ2-6
abundance: -
v_gene: TRBV10-3
d_gene: TRBD1
CDR3aa: CAISPGGSGANVLTF
CDR3nt: TGTGCCATCAGTCCAGGGGGCTCTGGGGCCAACGTCCTGACTTTC

j_gene: TRBJ2-7
abundance: -
v_gene: TRBV5-3
d_gene: -
CDR3aa: CARSPTTPPRHTYEQYF
CDR3nt: TGTGCCAGAAGCCCAACCACTCCCCCCCGTCATACCTACGAGCAGTACTTC

j_gene: TRBJ1-5
abundance: few
v_gene: TRBV18
d_gene: TRBD1
CDR3aa: CASSQYGTGFNQPQHF
CDR3nt: TGTGCCAGCTCTCAGTACGGGACAGGGTTCAATCAGCCCCAGCATTTT

j_gene: TRBJ2-7
abundance: once
v_gene: TRBV9
d_gene: -
CDR3aa: CASSVESNLRGEQYF
CDR3nt: TGTGCCAGCAGCGTAGAGTCTAACCTCCGAGGAGAGCAGTACTTC

j_gene: TRBJ2-1
abundance: -
v_gene: TRBV7-9
d_gene: -
CDR3aa: CSSLPYLSEGYEQFF
CDR3nt: TGTTCCAGCCTCCCTTATCTGTCGGAGGGGTATGAGCAGTTCTTC

j_gene: TRBJ2-5
abundance: -
v_gene: TRBV12-5
d_gene: -
CDR3aa: CFDSNLNQETQYF
CDR3nt: TGTTTTGACAGTAACTTAAACCAAGAGACCCAGTACTTC

j_gene: TRBJ1-1
abundance: once
v_gene: TRBV5-1
d_gene: -
CDR3aa: CASSTPQDTTEAFF
CDR3nt: TGCGCCAGCAGCACGCCCCAGGATACCACTGAAGCTTTCTTT

j_gene: TRBJ2-5
abundance: -
v_gene: TRBV7-8
d_gene: -
CDR3aa: CASSPEISQETQYF
CDR3nt: TGTGCCAGCAGCCCTGAAATTAGCCAAGAGACCCAGTACTTC

j_gene: TRBJ1-2
abundance: -
v_gene: TRBV28
d_gene: TRBD1
CDR3aa: CASSPWGQGYGYTF
CDR3nt: TGTGCCAGCAGCCCGTGGGGACAGGGCTATGGCTACACCTTC

j_gene: TRBJ2-5
abundance: -
v_gene: TRBV5-1
d_gene: TRBD2
CDR3aa: CASSFVPGGQETQYF
CDR3nt: TGCGCCAGCAGCTTCGTTCCGGGAGGGCAAGAGACCCAGTACTTC

j_gene: TRBJ1-6
abundance: -
v_gene: TRBV27
d_gene: TRBD1
CDR3aa: CASSLGQANNSPLHF
CDR3nt: TGTGCCAGCAGTCTAGGACAGGCCAATAATTCACCCCTCCACTTT

j_gene: TRBJ1-1
abundance: -
v_gene: TRBV7-8
d_gene: -
CDR3aa: CASSLGGGGTEAFF
CDR3nt: TGTGCCAGCAGCTTAGGGGGTGGAGGGACTGAAGCTTTCTTT

j_gene: TRBJ1-3
abundance: -
v_gene: TRBV20-1
d_gene: -
CDR3aa: CSATGSNTIYF
CDR3nt: TGCAGTGCTACCGGTTCTAACACCATATATTTT

j_gene: TRBJ1-5
abundance: -
v_gene: TRBV19
d_gene: -
CDR3aa: CASTGEFNQPQHF
CDR3nt: TGTGCCAGTACGGGGGAGTTCAATCAGCCCCAGCATTTT

j_gene: TRBJ1-4
abundance: -
v_gene: TRBV5-4
d_gene: -
CDR3aa: CASSLEAGTNEKLFF
CDR3nt: TGTGCCAGCAGCTTGGAGGCAGGAACTAATGAAAAACTGTTTTTT

j_gene: TRBJ2-1
abundance: -
v_gene: TRBV11-2
d_gene: TRBD1
CDR3aa: CASSFQGAGEQFF
CDR3nt: TGTGCCAGCAGCTTTCAGGGGGCAGGTGAGCAGTTCTTC

j_gene: TRBJ1-4
abundance: -
v_gene: TRBV5-4
d_gene: TRBD1
CDR3aa: CASSLVGTGAREKLFF
CDR3nt: TGTGCCAGCAGCTTGGTAGGGACAGGGGCCCGGGAAAAACTGTTTTTT

j_gene: TRBJ1-5
abundance: -
v_gene: TRBV9
d_gene: -
CDR3aa: CASSVDGVSNQPQHF
CDR3nt: TGTGCCAGCAGCGTAGACGGGGTTAGCAATCAGCCCCAGCATTTT

j_gene: TRBJ2-2
abundance: -
v_gene: TRBV9
d_gene: TRBD2
CDR3aa: CASSSRGASGKSTGELFF
CDR3nt: TGTGCCAGCAGCTCCCGGGGGGCTAGCGGGAAGAGCACCGGGGAGCTGTTTTTT

j_gene: TRBJ2-5
abundance: few
v_gene: TRBV7-2
d_gene: TRBD2
CDR3aa: CASSFRTSGKETQYF
CDR3nt: TGTGCCAGCAGCTTCCGGACTAGCGGGAAGGAGACCCAGTACTTC

j_gene: TRBJ2-7
abundance: -
v_gene: TRBV15
d_gene: TRBD2
CDR3aa: CAIHPGLAGGAYEQYF
CDR3nt: TGTGCCATCCATCCGGGACTAGCGGGGGGAGCCTACGAGCAGTACTTC

j_gene: TRBJ1-1
abundance: -
v_gene: TRBV7-9
d_gene: -
CDR3aa: CASSSSPGIEAFF
CDR3nt: TGTGCCAGCAGCTCCTCCCCAGGAATTGAAGCTTTCTTT

j_gene: TRBJ2-6
abundance: -
v_gene: TRBV5-4
d_gene: -
CDR3aa: CASSQVSGANVLTF
CDR3nt: TGTGCCAGCAGCCAGGTCTCTGGGGCCAACGTCCTGACTTTC

j_gene: TRBJ2-3
abundance: once
v_gene: TRBV27
d_gene: TRBD2
CDR3aa: CASSLNPPQLAGVDTQYF
CDR3nt: TGTGCCAGCAGCCTAAACCCCCCTCAACTAGCGGGAGTCGATACGCAGTATTTT

j_gene: TRBJ2-5
abundance: -
v_gene: TRBV7-9
d_gene: TRBD2
CDR3aa: CASSPVGLAETQYF
CDR3nt: TGTGCCAGCAGCCCGGTCGGACTAGCGGAGACCCAGTACTTC

j_gene: TRBJ1-1
abundance: few
v_gene: TRBV27
d_gene: TRBD1
CDR3aa: CASMYQGATEAFF
CDR3nt: TGTGCCAGCATGTATCAGGGGGCGACTGAAGCTTTCTTT

j_gene: TRBJ2-5
abundance: -
v_gene: TRBV5-6
d_gene: -
CDR3aa: CASSLTRTQYF
CDR3nt: TGTGCCAGCAGCCTAACTCGGACCCAGTACTTC

j_gene: TRBJ2-1
abundance: -
v_gene: TRBV5-4
d_gene: -
CDR3aa: CASSLGGSSGGNEQFF
CDR3nt: TGTGCCAGCAGCTTGGGAGGGAGTAGTGGAGGTAATGAGCAGTTCTTC

j_gene: TRBJ2-2
abundance: -
v_gene: TRBV5-1
d_gene: -
CDR3aa: CASSQTRLDTGELFF
CDR3nt: TGCGCCAGCTCCCAAACTAGACTCGACACCGGGGAGCTGTTTTTT

j_gene: TRBJ2-3
abundance: -
v_gene: TRBV2
d_gene: TRBD2
CDR3aa: CASTLAGGTDTQYF
CDR3nt: TGTGCCAGCACTTTAGCGGGGGGAACAGATACGCAGTATTTT

j_gene: TRBJ2-1
abundance: -
v_gene: TRBV7-2
d_gene: TRBD2
CDR3aa: CASRAGLAGRTSYNEQFF
CDR3nt: TGTGCCAGCAGAGCCGGACTAGCGGGACGAACCTCCTACAATGAGCAGTTCTTC

j_gene: TRBJ1-2
abundance: -
v_gene: TRBV7-9
d_gene: -
CDR3aa: CASSLAEGLNYGYTF
CDR3nt: TGTGCCAGCAGCTTAGCAGAGGGTTTAAACTATGGCTACACCTTC

j_gene: TRBJ2-3
abundance: -
v_gene: TRBV9
d_gene: TRBD2
CDR3aa: CASSVAERGGVGDTQYF
CDR3nt: TGTGCCAGCAGCGTAGCAGAACGGGGGGGAGTTGGAGATACGCAGTATTTT

j_gene: TRBJ1-1
abundance: few
v_gene: TRBV6-1
d_gene: TRBD1
CDR3aa: CASSEPTGMNTEAFF
CDR3nt: TGTGCCAGCAGTGAACCGACAGGGATGAACACTGAAGCTTTCTTT

j_gene: TRBJ1-2
abundance: -
v_gene: TRBV6-5
d_gene: TRBD1
CDR3aa: CASSNLFGTGRGYTF
CDR3nt: TGTGCCAGCAGCAACTTATTCGGGACAGGACGTGGCTACACCTTC

j_gene: TRBJ2-7
abundance: -
v_gene: TRBV25-1
d_gene: -
CDR3aa: CASHRAPGQQYF
CDR3nt: TGTGCCAGCCACAGGGCCCCTGGGCAGCAGTACTTC